This T cell receptor beta chain was observed in a study of T cell responses to AZD1222 COVID-19 vaccine. Findings of the study overall: In a largely white British group with more females than males, clonal diversity was possibly underestimated. Unmutated regions of variants are reportedly targeted by nearly half of spike-specific TCRs.

Assay used: immunoSEQ multiplex PCR; TCRdb lists only in-frame clones, some missing. This sample has over 90,000 clones, with about nine tenths found just once. The CDR3 loop spans 16 amino acids. In germline, CDR1 is SGHTS, CDR2 YDEGEE. With 0 bases clipped from V and 5 bases from J, the junction kept 8 bases outside the gene matches. A word on this clone: Its target is unknown.

Material: peripheral blood, obtained on day 0 of AZD1222 vaccination. The chain carries TRBV5-8 and TRBJ2-3; 8 bases match TRBD2. This TCR was sampled from an adult in good health. The CDR3, as DNA: TGTGCCAGCAGCTTGGCCAGGCTAGCGGGTTTAGATACGCAGTATTTT. Translation gives CASSLARLAGLDTQYF. Filled out from reference TRBV5-8 and TRBJ2-3, the complete variable domain reads EAGVTQSPTHLIKTRGQQATLRCSPISGHTSVYWYQQALGLGLQFLLWYDEGEERNRGNFPPRFSGRQFPNYSSELNVNALELEDSALYLCASSLARLAGLDTQYFGPGTRLTVL.